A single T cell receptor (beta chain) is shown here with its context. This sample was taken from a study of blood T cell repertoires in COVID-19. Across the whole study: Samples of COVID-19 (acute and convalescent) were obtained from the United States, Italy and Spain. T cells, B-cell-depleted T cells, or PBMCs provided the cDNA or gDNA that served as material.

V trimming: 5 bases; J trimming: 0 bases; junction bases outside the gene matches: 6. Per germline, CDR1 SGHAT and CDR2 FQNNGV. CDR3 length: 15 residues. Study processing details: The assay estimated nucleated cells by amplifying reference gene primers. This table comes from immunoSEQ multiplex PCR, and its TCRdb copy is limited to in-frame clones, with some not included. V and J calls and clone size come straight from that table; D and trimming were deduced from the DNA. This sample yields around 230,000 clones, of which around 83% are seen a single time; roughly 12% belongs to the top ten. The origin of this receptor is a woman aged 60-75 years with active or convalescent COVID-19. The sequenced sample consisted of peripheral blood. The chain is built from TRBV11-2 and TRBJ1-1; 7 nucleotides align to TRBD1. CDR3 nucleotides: TGTGCCAGCAGCCTTGGAACAGGGGTGAACACTGAAGCTTTCTTT. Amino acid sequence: CASSLGTGVNTEAFF. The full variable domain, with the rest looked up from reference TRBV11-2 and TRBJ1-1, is EAGVAQSPRYKIIEKRQSVAFWCNPISGHATLYWYQQILGQGPKLLIQFQNNGVVDDSQLPKDRFSAERLKGVDSTLKIQPAKLEDSAVYLCASSLGTGVNTEAFFGQGTRLTVV.